Following are 18 T cell receptor beta chains from one sample sequenced in a study of vaccination and CD4 T cells after COVID-19. These receptors have no known antigen. Cultured CD4+ T cell DNA was sequenced using the Oncomine TCR Beta short-read assay. TCRdb re-analysed the PCR reads in MiXCR, keeping a single row per CDR3 protein. The sample yields over 13,000 distinct CDR3 sequences, about 50% seen once. Treatment in this sample: approximately nine-day PBMC culture with coronavirus spike peptide pools or control peptides (ViraFEST assay). Sequenced material: CD4+ T cells from blood, cultured in vitro. The receptors shown here come from a human donor who had recovered from COVID-19.

This clonotype was observed a few times. The chain couples TRBV20-1 to TRBJ1-5, with D hard to call. The germline V gene encodes CDR1 DFQATT and CDR2 SNEGSKA (reference sequence). The CDR3 sequence is 13 residues long. V was clipped by 0 bases and J by 2 bases, with 5 bases between them. The CDR3 sequence is CSARDMRNQPQHF. DNA for the CDR3: TGCAGTGCTAGAGATATGCGCAATCAGCCCCAGCATTTT.

The chain uses TRBV7-2 and TRBJ1-5; D may be TRBD1 (6 bases). The CDR3 has 16 amino acids. Germline V CDR1 and CDR2: SGHTA, FQGNSA. V dropped 5 bases and J dropped 0 bases, with 14 bases sitting between them. CDR3 coding DNA: TGTGCCAGCAGCCTCCGAGGGGGTATTAGCAATCAGCCCCAGCATTTT. It is translated as CASSLRGGISNQPQHF.

This chain links TRBV20-1 with TRBJ1-1; 8 bases line up with TRBD1. The CDR3 consists of 14 residues. The V segment lost 0 bases and the J segment 5 bases; nucleotides outside the gene matches: 5. Germline loops: CDR1 DFQATT, CDR2 SNEGSKA (reference sequence). The CDR3 coding sequence is TGCAGTGCTAGAGACTGGACAGGGAGGACTGAAGCTTTCTTT. This encodes CSARDWTGRTEAFF.

This clonotype was found once. The CDR3 coding sequence is TGCGCCAGCAGGGGCCTCGGGGAAGGGACTGAGACCCAGTACTTC. This sequence encodes CASRGLGEGTETQYF. The chain carries TRBV5-1 and TRBJ2-5, with D perhaps TRBD2 (6 bases). CDR3 length: 15 amino acids. CDR1 SGHRS and CDR2 YFSETQ come from the germline V gene. V was clipped by 5 bases and J by 5 bases, with 19 bases between them.

This chain connects TRBV29-1 to TRBJ1-5; D uncertain. Trimming took 4 bases from V and 7 from J, leaving 26 bases between them. Germline CDR1 reads SQVTM; CDR2 reads ANQGSEA. The CDR3 has 17 residues. The CDR3 region has the DNA TGCAGCGTTGGGCTCGAGACACTAGCCCCCCATGCACAGCCCCAGCATTTT. Its protein product is CSVGLETLAPHAQPQHF.

This chain connects TRBV7-2 to TRBJ2-5; 8 bases are a match to TRBD2. This CDR3 comprises 17 residues. Germline-derived CDR1 and CDR2 are SGHTA and FQGNSA. Trimming at V came to 3 bases and at J to 5 bases, leaving 14 bases not matched to a gene. The CDR3 is CASSFLGAGGDGETQYF. CDR3 nucleotides: TGTGCCAGCAGCTTTTTAGGCGCGGGAGGCGACGGGGAGACCCAGTACTTC.

This clonotype appeared a few times. The gene calls are TRBV7-2 and TRBJ1-2; 9 nucleotides line up with TRBD1. There are 16 residues in the CDR3. V shed 5 bases, J shed 4 bases, and the junction held 11 bases outside the gene matches. Germline V gene lookup returns CDR1 SGHTA and CDR2 FQGNSA. Written as DNA, the CDR3 is TGTGCCAGCAGCACCATACAGGGGGCACGGGGCTATGGCTACACCTTC. Its protein product is CASSTIQGARGYGYTF.

Sample share makes this clonotype medium-sized (0.01 to 0.1%). The V gene is TRBV6-1, the J gene TRBJ1-2, with no clear D. Trimming left V 4 bases short and J 4 bases short, with 4 bases between. The length of the CDR3 is 11 residues. Germline CDR1 MNHNS, CDR2 SASEGT. The CDR3 region is CASSASYGYTF. CDR3 in DNA: TGTGCCAGCAGTGCTTCCTATGGCTACACCTTC.

The chain has TRBV7-9 and TRBJ1-5; D might be TRBD1 (5 bases). Germline CDR1 and CDR2: SEHNR and FQNEAQ (reference sequence). The CDR3 covers 14 residues. Trimming removed 5 bases from V and 7 bases from J, with 15 bases in between. DNA for the CDR3: TGTGCCAGCAGCGCAACAGGTTCACGACAGCCCCAGCATTTT. This translates into CASSATGSRQPQHF. Supplemented by reference TRBV7-9 and TRBJ1-5, the full variable domain reads DTGVSQNPRHKITKRGQNVTFRCDPISEHNRLYWYRQTLGQGPEFLTYFQNEAQLEKSRLLSDRFSAERPKGSFSTLEIQRTEQGDSAMYLCASSATGSRQPQHFGDGTRLSIL.

This chain joins TRBV15 and TRBJ2-7, with 10 bases identical to TRBD2. Germline lookup yields CDR1 LNHNV and CDR2 YYDKDF (reference sequence). With V trimmed by 9 bases and J by 2 bases, 7 bases remained unmatched. The CDR3 totals 14 residues. This chain's CDR3 is CATKASGSPYEQYF. The CDR3 DNA follows: TGTGCCACAAAGGCTAGCGGGAGTCCCTACGAGCAGTACTTC.

This clonotype was found a few times. The chain links TRBV7-7 to TRBJ2-7, with TRBD2 identical over 10 bases. The CDR3 is 15 amino acids. Germline CDR1 SSHAT, CDR2 FNYEAQ (reference sequence). V gave up 5 bases and J gave up 6 bases; unmatched junction bases: 10. CDR3: CASSPGTSVSSEQYF. DNA of the CDR3: TGTGCCAGCAGCCCCGGGACTAGCGTTTCATCCGAGCAGTACTTC. Filled out from reference TRBV7-7 and TRBJ2-7, the complete variable domain reads GAGVSQSPRYKVTKRGQDVTLRCDPISSHATLYWYQQALGQGPEFLTYFNYEAQPDKSGLPSDRFSAERPEGSISTLTIQRTEQRDSAMYRCASSPGTSVSSEQYFGPGTRLTVT.

This clonotype is labeled large. The V call is TRBV6-1, the J call TRBJ1-5, with TRBD1 matching 9 bases. CDR3 length: 15 amino acids. The junction had 8 bases not matched to a gene; V was cut back by 4 bases and J by 7 bases. Germline loops: CDR1 MNHNS, CDR2 SASEGT. CDR3 in DNA: TGTGCCAGCAGTGGCAACAGGGGGCGCGGACAGCCCCAGCATTTT. It is translated as CASSGNRGRGQPQHF.

The chain carries TRBV6-5 and TRBJ1-3; no reliable D call. This CDR3 has 16 residues. Germline V gene lookup returns CDR1 MNHEY and CDR2 SVGAGI. V dropped 2 bases and J dropped 0 bases, with 11 bases sitting between them. CDR3 protein: CASSYDRRNSGNTIYF. The CDR3 coding sequence is TGTGCCAGCAGTTACGACCGCAGGAACTCTGGAAACACCATATATTTT.

The chain carries TRBV20-1 and TRBJ2-1; a weak D match, TRBD2 (5 bases). Per the germline V gene, CDR1 is DFQATT and CDR2 is SNEGSKA (reference sequence). The V gene lost 0 bases and the J gene lost 9 bases, with 15 bases spanning the gap. The CDR3 is 14 residues long. CDR3 nucleotides: TGCAGTGCTAGAGATGCTGGGAGCTTCGGTGAGCAGTTCTTC. This sequence encodes CSARDAGSFGEQFF.

This clonotype turned up a few times. The chain combines TRBV6-1 with TRBJ1-2; 7 positions agree with TRBD1. With V trimmed by 4 bases and J by 4 bases, 9 bases remained unmatched. The CDR3 covers 15 residues. Germline CDR1 and CDR2: MNHNS and SASEGT. The CDR3 loop reads CASSAGRQGSYGYTF. In nucleotides, the CDR3 is TGTGCCAGCAGTGCCGGGAGACAGGGTAGCTATGGCTACACCTTC.

The chain recombines TRBV20-1 with TRBJ2-7; 8 nucleotides agree with TRBD1. The CDR3 covers 16 residues. Germline V gene sequence: CDR1 DFQATT, CDR2 SNEGSKA (reference sequence). The junction had 10 bases not matched to a gene; V was cut back by 1 base and J by 2 bases. CDR3 DNA sequence: TGCAGTGCTAGAGGAGGGACCTGGACAGGGACCTACGAGCAGTACTTC. Residues: CSARGGTWTGTYEQYF.

This sequence joins TRBV20-1 and TRBJ2-7; 7 nucleotides line up with TRBD1. The CDR3 is 13 amino acids. From germline, CDR1 is DFQATT and CDR2 SNEGSKA (reference sequence). The CDR3 protein is CSPSGQANYEQYF. CDR3 DNA: TGCAGCCCGAGTGGACAGGCAAACTACGAGCAGTACTTC.

The chain joins TRBV12-3 or TRBV12-4 to TRBJ1-1; a possible D gene is TRBD1 (6 bases). The CDR3 has 14 residues. V lost 6 bases, J lost 2 bases, and 13 bases lay in between. This CDR3 is CASRIGGRNTEAFF. DNA of the CDR3: TGTGCCAGCAGGATAGGGGGAAGAAACACTGAAGCTTTCTTT.